This T cell receptor beta chain is drawn from a study of CD8+ T cells in alopecia areata. Trimming took 4 bases from V and 6 from J; bases not matched to a gene: 7. The CDR3 totals 15 residues. CDR1 and CDR2 (germline): LNHDA, SQIVND (reference sequence). TCR sequencing used cDNA made by reverse transcription of extracted RNA. Data came from immunoSEQ multiplex PCR; TCRdb stores just in-frame clones and leaves some out. The sample lists about 200,000 clones, more than 50% occurring once. The source is a human donor in good health. This chain joins TRBV19 and TRBJ2-2, with 8 bases matching TRBD2. The sequencing input was CD8+ T cells sorted from blood. CDR3 sequence reads: CASSTPGTSPGELFF. The CDR3 nucleotides are TGTGCCAGTAGTACCCCCGGGACTAGTCCCGGGGAGCTGTTTTTT. Full variable domain (remainder filled in from reference TRBV19 and TRBJ2-2): DGGITQSPKYLFRKEGQNVTLSCEQNLNHDAMYWYRQDPGQGLRLIYYSQIVNDFQKGDIAEGYSVSREKKESFPLTVTSAQKNPTAFYLCASSTPGTSPGELFFGEGSRLTVL.